This passage covers 8 T cell receptor beta chains from one sample sequenced in a study of T cells after yellow fever vaccination. TCRdb re-analysed the 5' RACE reads in MiXCR, keeping a single row per CDR3 protein. The table lists around 65,000 distinct CDR3 sequences, about 6% of them singletons. The specimen was CD4+ T cells sorted from PBMCs, collected around 15 days after the first yellow fever vaccination. All receptors come from a man younger than 35 who received the YFV17D yellow fever vaccine.

This clonotype was counted ten times or more. The CDR3 loop is CASSPHAGRGNEQFF. The CDR3 DNA sequence: TGTGCCAGCAGCCCACATGCGGGGCGAGGAAATGAGCAGTTCTTC. The chain recombines TRBV9 with TRBJ2-1; D is perhaps TRBD2 (6 bases). Trimming left V 4 bases short and J 7 bases short, with 18 bases between. The CDR3 contains 15 residues. Germline CDR1 is SGDLS and CDR2 is YYNGEE. The variable domain in full, with the rest retrieved from reference TRBV9 and TRBJ2-1, is DSGVTQTPKHLITATGQRVTLRCSPRSGDLSVYWYQQSLDQGLQFLIQYYNGEERAKGNILERFSAQQFPDLHSELNLSSLELGDSALYFCASSPHAGRGNEQFFGPGTRLTVL.

The sample holds many counts of this clonotype. This chain links TRBV20-1 with TRBJ2-7; 8 nucleotides match TRBD1. This CDR3 has 14 amino acids. Germline loops: CDR1 DFQATT, CDR2 SNEGSKA (reference sequence). V was clipped by 6 bases and J by 4 bases; unmatched bases: 11. The CDR3 region is CSAKGQGSPYEQYV. The DNA for the CDR3 is TGCAGTGCAAAAGGACAGGGATCCCCTTACGAGCAGTACGTC.

The table lists this clonotype with many counts. The chain is built from TRBV20-1 and TRBJ2-2; D is undetermined. The CDR3 runs to 16 residues. The V end was cut by 3 bases, the J end by 1 base, with 15 bases between. Germline CDR1 reads DFQATT; CDR2 reads SNEGSKA (reference sequence). The CDR3 DNA reads TGCAGTGCTAGGCAGGCCGGTATGATGAACACCGGGGAGCTGTTTTTT. Amino acid sequence: CSARQAGMMNTGELFF.

This clonotype was detected ten times or more. In DNA form, the CDR3 reads TGCGCCAGCAGCTTGGGACGGGGCGGCTACACCTTC. Amino acids: CASSLGRGGYTF. The V call is TRBV5-1, the J call TRBJ1-2, with D perhaps matching TRBD1 (5 bases). CDR3 length equals 12 residues. Germline lookup yields CDR1 SGHRS and CDR2 YFSETQ. Trimming stripped 0 bases from V and 8 bases from J, with 8 bases between.

In this sample, this clonotype turned up many times. The chain combines TRBV18 with TRBJ2-1; 9 positions match TRBD1. Germline lookup yields CDR1 KGHSH and CDR2 LQKENI. The V segment lost 0 bases and the J segment 1 base; nucleotides outside the gene matches: 4. There are 17 residues in the CDR3. CDR3 protein: CASSPPDRGGSYNEQFF. Written as DNA, the CDR3 is TGTGCCAGCTCACCACCGGACAGGGGAGGATCCTACAATGAGCAGTTCTTC.

This clonotype appeared many times. The CDR3 DNA follows: TGCAGTGCTAGTCCCAGCGGACAAGAGACCCAGTACTTC. Translated: CSASPSGQETQYF. V usage is TRBV20-1 and J usage is TRBJ2-5; a possible D gene is TRBD2 (5 bases). Germline CDR1 and CDR2: DFQATT and SNEGSKA (reference sequence). The CDR3 has 13 residues. V dropped 3 bases and J dropped 2 bases, with 10 bases sitting between them.

This clonotype was recorded many times. V is TRBV12-3 or TRBV12-4 and J is TRBJ2-1, with D possibly TRBD2 on 6 matching bases. This CDR3 has 15 amino acids. Trimming stripped 6 bases from V and 6 bases from J, with 18 bases between. CDR3 DNA sequence: TGTGCCAGCAGCCCGGGACTTGGGTACGTCAATGAGCAGTTCTTC. Its translation: CASSPGLGYVNEQFF.

This clonotype was picked up many times. The chain employs TRBV10-3 and TRBJ2-7; 7 bases fit TRBD2. Unmatched junction bases numbered 2, after V lost 6 bases and J lost 0 bases. Germline CDR1 reads ENHRY; CDR2 reads SYGVKD. CDR3 size: 13 residues. The CDR3 DNA sequence: TGTGCCATCAGGACGGGGGGCTCCTACGAGCAGTACTTC. This codes for CAIRTGGSYEQYF.